This T cell receptor (beta chain) was observed in a study of T cells in Graves' hyperthyroidism and ophthalmopathy. In the study overall: Peripheral blood samples were taken at initial diagnosis, prior to any treatment. Points from the study as a whole: Most thyroid clonotypes expanded above 0.001 appeared in blood too. In the analysis, a 13 V-J model separated ophthalmopathy from stable hyperthyroidism.

Comment on this clonotype: The antigen remains unidentified.

Stable Graves' hyperthyroidism denoted no ophthalmopathy progression over 18 months. Amplification targeted TCR beta CDR3 regions from RNA transcripts. A first-round RT-PCR of the TCR CDR3 used the HTBI primer set. TCRdb reprocessed the multiplex PCR reads with MiXCR, giving one entry per CDR3 protein. Among around 690,000 distinct CDR3 sequences, 15% to 20% were seen once, and the ten largest hold 15% to 19%. With 0 bases clipped from V and 3 bases from J, the junction kept 2 bases outside the gene matches. Germline V gene sequence: CDR1 LNHDA, CDR2 SQIVND (reference sequence). The CDR3 spans 15 residues.

The sample consisted of blood. The gene calls are TRBV19 and TRBJ2-1; 7 bases agree with TRBD2. The TCR was taken from a man aged 45-65 years with Graves' hyperthyroidism. CDR3 loop: CASSIDRTSYNEQFF. The CDR3 DNA sequence: TGTGCCAGTAGTATAGATAGGACTAGCTACAATGAGCAGTTCTTC.